Listed here are 29 T cell receptor beta chains from one sample, sequenced in a study of vaccination and CD4 T cells after COVID-19 (dated by TCRdb to 2022 to 2024). The treatment or condition label of this sample denotes: approximately 10-day PBMC culture with coronavirus spike peptide pools or control peptides (ViraFEST assay). The protocol used for the library was PCR. Instrument on record: Illumina iSeq 100. At the Johns Hopkins FTIC core, DNA from the cultured CD4+ T cells underwent TCR sequencing with the Oncomine TCR Beta short-read assay. TCRdb trimmed public reads at Q25 via fastp, called clones via MiXCR and kept in-frame beta chains. Each entry merges the rows of one CDR3 protein and shows their most common DNA and genes. This sample is represented by more than 10,000 distinct CDR3 sequences; approximately 58% of them were singletons. Roughly 12% of the sample goes to the ten largest clones.

No antigen has been assigned to these receptors. The sample comprised CD4+ T cells from blood, cultured in vitro. Receptors were obtained from a human donor who had recovered from COVID-19.

This clonotype came up a few times. The chain links TRBV7-9 to TRBJ1-5; D gene uncertain. Trimming left V 1 base short and J 5 bases short, with 9 bases between. The germline gives CDR1 SEHNR, CDR2 FQNEAQ (reference sequence). The CDR3 totals 14 residues. CDR3 residues: CASSLGNVDQPQHF. In nucleotides, the CDR3 is TGTGCCAGCAGCTTAGGAAATGTCGATCAGCCCCAGCATTTT. Combining the CDR3 with reference TRBV7-9 and TRBJ1-5 gives the whole variable domain DTGVSQNPRHKITKRGQNVTFRCDPISEHNRLYWYRQTLGQGPEFLTYFQNEAQLEKSRLLSDRFSAERPKGSFSTLEIQRTEQGDSAMYLCASSLGNVDQPQHFGDGTRLSIL.

The rearrangement uses TRBV19 and TRBJ2-3, with 7 bases lining up with TRBD1. Germline V gene sequence: CDR1 LNHDA, CDR2 SQIVND (reference sequence). With 3 bases clipped from V and 0 bases from J, the junction kept 9 bases outside the gene matches. This CDR3 region has 17 residues. CDR3 bases: TGTGCCAGTAGTATTAACCGGCCGGGACAGAGCACAGATACGCAGTATTTT. Protein product: CASSINRPGQSTDTQYF.

This clonotype was observed a few times. This chain links TRBV2 with TRBJ1-2; D uncertain. Germline loops: CDR1 SNHLY, CDR2 FYNNEI. V gave up 3 bases and J gave up 2 bases, with 4 bases separating them. The CDR3 runs to 12 residues. The DNA for the CDR3 is TGTGCCAGCAGTGACAGGAACTATGGCTACACCTTC. Protein: CASSDRNYGYTF.

The chain has TRBV20-1 and TRBJ2-3; D may correspond to TRBD1 or TRBD2 (5 bases each). This CDR3 has 16 residues. Trimming shortened V by 3 bases and J by 3 bases, and 19 bases separated the two germline ends. In germline, CDR1 is DFQATT, CDR2 SNEGSKA (reference sequence). Written as DNA, the CDR3 is TGCAGTGCTAGTGGGGCAGCTGGGACGGGAACAGATACGCAGTATTTT. Protein: CSASGAAGTGTDTQYF.

This sequence joins TRBV20-1 and TRBJ1-4, with unresolved D. Deletions cut 0 bases from V and 5 bases from J, with 16 bases between. The CDR3 has 16 residues. Germline V lookup: CDR1 DFQATT, CDR2 SNEGSKA (reference sequence). CDR3 DNA sequence: TGCAGTGCTAGAGATGGTTCACCGCGTCAGAATGAAAAACTGTTTTTT. It translates to CSARDGSPRQNEKLFF.

The chain has TRBV18 and TRBJ2-3; TRBD1 agrees at 7 bases. CDR3 size: 14 residues. The germline gives CDR1 KGHSH, CDR2 LQKENI. Trimming cost V 4 bases and J 2 bases; bases outside gene matches: 3. The CDR3 bases are TGTGCCAGCTCACGAACAGGGGCCACAGATACGCAGTATTTT. Its translation is CASSRTGATDTQYF.

The chain links TRBV7-3 to TRBJ2-7; the match to TRBD2 covers 14 bases. This CDR3 is built from 14 residues. V shed 5 bases, J shed 5 bases, and the junction held 2 bases outside the gene matches. Germline assignment: CDR1 SGHTA and CDR2 FQGTGA. The CDR3, as DNA: TGTGCCAGCAGCCCGGGACTAGCGGGAGACGAGCAGTACTTC. Its translation: CASSPGLAGDEQYF.

This clonotype was seen a few times. J is TRBJ1-2 and V is TRBV6-5; no clear D gene. Germline V lookup: CDR1 MNHEY, CDR2 SVGAGI. This CDR3 contains 13 residues. V was pared by 4 bases and J by 6 bases, with 12 bases between. As DNA, the CDR3 is TGTGCCAGCAGTTTCGACACCTTAGATGGCTACACCTTC. Its protein is CASSFDTLDGYTF.

V and J are TRBV2 and TRBJ1-5, with D hard to call. There are 14 residues in the CDR3. Germline V gives CDR1 SNHLY, CDR2 FYNNEI. Trimming took off 6 bases at V and 4 bases at J, with 13 bases between the two ends. This CDR3 is CASSFSQVNQPQHF. Here the CDR3 DNA reads TGTGCCAGCAGCTTTAGTCAGGTTAATCAGCCCCAGCATTTT.

The V call is TRBV30, the J call TRBJ2-1; a possible D gene is TRBD1 (6 bases). Germline values: CDR1 GTSNPN, CDR2 SVGIG (reference sequence). V lost 4 bases and J lost 3, with 16 bases in between. CDR3 length: 15 residues. Here the CDR3 DNA reads TGTGCCTGGACCGTAGGGGGAGCTGACTACAATGAGCAGTTCTTC. Its translation: CAWTVGGADYNEQFF.

The chain couples TRBV6-2 or TRBV6-3 to TRBJ2-3; no clear D. Germline lookup yields CDR1 MNHEY and CDR2 SVGEGT. This CDR3 has 13 amino acids. The ends were cut back, 8 bases at V and 0 bases at J, with 9 bases in the middle. The CDR3 sequence: CASSHWSTDTQYF. Written as DNA, the CDR3 is TGTGCCAGCTCCCACTGGAGCACAGATACGCAGTATTTT.

V usage is TRBV5-4 and J usage is TRBJ1-3, with unresolved D. Trimming removed 0 bases from V and 0 bases from J, with 7 bases in between. The CDR3 consists of 15 residues. Germline V CDR1 and CDR2: SGHNT, YYREEE (reference sequence). For the CDR3, the DNA is TGTGCCAGCAGCTTGGGGGGATACTCTGGAAACACCATATATTTT. It codes for CASSLGGYSGNTIYF.

In this sample, this clonotype turned up a few times. CDR3 nucleotides: TGCAGTGCTAGAGACCGGATAGGGGGGCCAGATACGCAGTATTTT. Its protein product is CSARDRIGGPDTQYF. This chain links TRBV20-1 with TRBJ2-3; possibly TRBD1 or TRBD2 for D (6 bases each). This CDR3 has 15 residues. Germline V gives CDR1 DFQATT, CDR2 SNEGSKA (reference sequence). V lost 0 bases and J 4 bases, leaving 14 bases between the germline ends.

This sequence joins TRBV6-1 and TRBJ2-7; TRBD2 agrees at 10 bases. The CDR3 sequence is 17 residues long. Germline V lookup: CDR1 MNHNS, CDR2 SASEGT. Trimming removed 8 bases from V and 3 bases from J; junction bases left unmatched: 16. CDR3 sequence (DNA): TGTGCCAGCTCTACCTCGATACCCGCTAGCGGGGGCTACGAGCAGTACTTC. This sequence encodes CASSTSIPASGGYEQYF.

V and J are TRBV2 and TRBJ1-5; maybe TRBD1 (5 bases). The CDR3 has 14 residues. Trimming took off 2 bases at V and 0 bases at J, with 5 bases between the two ends. In germline, CDR1 is SNHLY, CDR2 FYNNEI. The CDR3 sequence: CASSEQGSNQPQHF. The CDR3 DNA sequence: TGTGCCAGCAGTGAACAGGGTAGCAATCAGCCCCAGCATTTT.

The V and J genes are TRBV20-1 and TRBJ2-1; 15 bases map to TRBD2. V gave up 2 bases and J gave up 8 bases; unmatched junction bases: 13. Germline lookup yields CDR1 DFQATT and CDR2 SNEGSKA (reference sequence). The CDR3 is made up of 18 amino acids. As DNA, the CDR3 is TGCAGTGCTAGAATTCGGACTAGCGGGAGGGCCCGTTACGATGAGCAGTTCTTC. Amino acid sequence: CSARIRTSGRARYDEQFF.

This clonotype was picked up a small number of times. This chain joins TRBV11-2 and TRBJ2-7, with TRBD2 identical over 11 bases. Germline CDR1 and CDR2: SGHAT and FQNNGV. This CDR3 has 18 amino acids. The V segment lost 1 base and the J segment 4 bases; nucleotides outside the gene matches: 12. CDR3 in amino acids: CASSLVATSGTPPYEQYF. CDR3 bases: TGTGCCAGCAGCTTAGTCGCGACTAGCGGGACCCCGCCTTACGAGCAGTACTTC.

There are a few counts of this clonotype. The chain joins TRBV12-3 or TRBV12-4 to TRBJ1-1; no firm D call. The CDR3 covers 13 residues. The V end lost 5 bases, the J end lost 5 bases, and 12 bases lay between the germline ends. The CDR3 DNA reads TGTGCCAGCAGTGTGCGGGGAGAGACTGAAGCTTTCTTT. Its protein product is CASSVRGETEAFF.

The chain uses TRBV28 and TRBJ2-7; D is possibly TRBD1 or TRBD2 (6 bases each). V lost 3 bases and J lost 2, with 20 bases in between. CDR1 and CDR2 from the germline V gene are MDHEN and SYDVKM. This CDR3 comprises 17 residues. CDR3 DNA sequence: TGTGCCAGCAGTTTTTCGGGGGCAGCGACGTTAACCTACGAGCAGTACTTC. Translated: CASSFSGAATLTYEQYF.

The chain recombines TRBV6-1 with TRBJ1-5, with 7 bases that match TRBD1. CDR1 and CDR2 from the germline V gene are MNHNS and SASEGT. This CDR3 comprises 17 residues. After removal of 4 bases from V and 4 bases from J, the junction contained 13 bases not matched to a gene. Here the CDR3 reads CASSGPHRQGGNQPQHF. The CDR3 DNA is TGTGCCAGCAGTGGGCCCCATAGACAGGGAGGAAATCAGCCCCAGCATTTT.

The CDR3 region is CASSEEVALSGTQYF. The CDR3 coding sequence is TGTGCCAGCAGTGAAGAGGTAGCGCTATCGGGGACCCAGTACTTC. This chain uses TRBV6-1 with TRBJ2-5; tentatively, D is TRBD2 (5 bases). This CDR3 region has 15 residues. V was cut by 1 base and J by 7 bases, with 16 bases left in between. Germline lookup yields CDR1 MNHNS and CDR2 SASEGT.

The chain is built from TRBV3-1 and TRBJ2-1; the D is unclear. Germline V gene lookup returns CDR1 LGHDT and CDR2 YNNKEL (reference sequence). V lost 4 bases and J 8 bases, leaving 6 bases between the germline ends. The CDR3 consists of 11 residues. The CDR3 DNA reads TGTGCCAGCAGCCGGTCGGATGAGCAGTTCTTC. Translated: CASSRSDEQFF.

The chain joins TRBV5-1 to TRBJ2-1, with D perhaps matching TRBD2 (5 bases). The CDR3 is made up of 14 amino acids. Per the germline V gene, CDR1 is SGHRS and CDR2 is YFSETQ. The ends were cut back, 0 bases at V and 9 bases at J, with 13 bases in the middle. DNA of the CDR3: TGCGCCAGCAGCTTGGAACTAGTCTCTAGTGAGCAGTTCTTC. Translation gives CASSLELVSSEQFF.

The V call is TRBV24-1, the J call TRBJ1-6; D remains unclear. V was cut by 7 bases and J by 7 bases, with 10 bases left in between. The germline V gene has CDR1 KGHDR and CDR2 SFDVKD. This CDR3 is built from 13 residues. The CDR3 region has the DNA TGTGCCACCAGGGCAGGTGGGAATTCACCCCTCCACTTT. It translates to CATRAGGNSPLHF.

The chain combines TRBV20-1 with TRBJ2-1, with TRBD2 matching over 10 bases. Unmatched junction bases numbered 12, after V lost 4 bases and J lost 9 bases. This CDR3 is 15 amino acids long. The germline V gene encodes CDR1 DFQATT and CDR2 SNEGSKA (reference sequence). CDR3 amino acids: CSATELRGLASEQFF. Here the CDR3 DNA reads TGCAGTGCTACAGAACTAAGGGGACTAGCGAGTGAGCAGTTCTTC.

CDR3 sequence: CASSPYRGVNEQFF. Written as DNA, the CDR3 is TGTGCCAGCTCACCGTATAGAGGGGTTAATGAGCAGTTCTTC. The chain carries TRBV18 and TRBJ2-1; D is perhaps TRBD1 or TRBD2 (5 bases each). The germline gives CDR1 KGHSH, CDR2 LQKENI. The CDR3 spans 14 residues. V lost 3 bases and J 7 bases, leaving 13 bases between the germline ends.

This clonotype appeared a single time. The chain combines TRBV7-2 with TRBJ2-7; 12 bases fit TRBD2. Germline CDR1 and CDR2: SGHTA and FQGNSA. The V and J ends lost 4 bases and 1 base, in that order; junction bases with no gene match: 2. The CDR3 contains 15 residues. The CDR3 spells CASSSGTSGSYEQYF. CDR3 DNA: TGTGCCAGCAGCTCAGGGACTAGCGGGTCCTACGAGCAGTACTTC.

The chain carries TRBV19 and TRBJ2-1; 9 positions match TRBD1. With 3 bases clipped from V and 2 bases from J, the junction kept 2 bases outside the gene matches. Germline CDR1 reads LNHDA; CDR2 reads SQIVND (reference sequence). CDR3 size: 15 residues. The CDR3 loop is CASSMNRGPYNEQFF. CDR3 coding DNA: TGTGCCAGTAGTATGAACAGGGGGCCCTACAATGAGCAGTTCTTC.

The rearrangement uses TRBV19 and TRBJ1-1; D is possibly TRBD1 (5 bases). V was shortened by 6 bases and J by 0 bases, with 14 bases between the two germline ends. This CDR3 has 15 residues. The germline V gene has CDR1 LNHDA and CDR2 SQIVND (reference sequence). The CDR3 DNA reads as TGTGCCAGTAGGACCCCGGGACGGATGAACACTGAAGCTTTCTTT. It encodes CASRTPGRMNTEAFF.